This paragraph reports one T cell receptor beta chain. These data come from a study of shared clonotypes between healthy human individuals. The CDR3 totals 16 residues. Germline CDR1 is MDHEN and CDR2 is SYDVKM. Trimming at V came to 2 bases and at J to 2 bases, leaving 8 bases not matched to a gene. Produced via immunoSEQ multiplex PCR; TCRdb's table is partial and in-frame only. The sample shows approximately 740,000 clones, 85% to 95% of them seen only once. Naive CD8 cells lacked CD45RO and underwent positive selection for CCR7, leaving out terminally differentiated effector memory CD45RA+ cells. The V and J genes are TRBV28 and TRBJ2-7; 8 positions match TRBD1. The sample taken for sequencing was naive CD8+ T cells sorted from blood. This TCR came from a man aged 25-45 years in good health. CDR3 sequence: CASSLRFAGGPYEQYF. The CDR3 DNA sequence: TGTGCCAGCAGTTTACGCTTCGCAGGGGGCCCCTACGAGCAGTACTTC.